This T cell receptor (beta chain) was retrieved from a study of blood T cell repertoires in COVID-19. Study summary: COVID-19 samples, acute and convalescent, were from the United States, Italy and Spain. T cells, B-cell-depleted T cells, or PBMCs provided the cDNA or gDNA that served as material.

The table lists this clone with a count of one. In the original processing: By means of reference gene primer amplification, nucleated cell counts were estimated. Generated by immunoSEQ multiplex PCR, the TCRdb table keeps only in-frame clones and is missing some. V, J and clone size reflect that table, while D and trimming were determined from the DNA. Of roughly 200,000 clones in the sample, around 87% were seen once. Germline-derived CDR1 and CDR2 are MDHEN and SYDVKM. The CDR3 consists of 14 residues. The V gene end was trimmed by 7 bases and the J gene end by 6 bases; junction bases not matched to a gene: 9.

Sequences were obtained from peripheral blood. The V and J genes are TRBV28 and TRBJ2-1; TRBD1 matches 7 bases. The TCR comes from a man in his 60s with acute or convalescent COVID-19. The DNA for the CDR3 is TGTGCCAGCACAACCCGACACAGGGGCAATGAGCAGTTCTTC. Its translation: CASTTRHRGNEQFF.